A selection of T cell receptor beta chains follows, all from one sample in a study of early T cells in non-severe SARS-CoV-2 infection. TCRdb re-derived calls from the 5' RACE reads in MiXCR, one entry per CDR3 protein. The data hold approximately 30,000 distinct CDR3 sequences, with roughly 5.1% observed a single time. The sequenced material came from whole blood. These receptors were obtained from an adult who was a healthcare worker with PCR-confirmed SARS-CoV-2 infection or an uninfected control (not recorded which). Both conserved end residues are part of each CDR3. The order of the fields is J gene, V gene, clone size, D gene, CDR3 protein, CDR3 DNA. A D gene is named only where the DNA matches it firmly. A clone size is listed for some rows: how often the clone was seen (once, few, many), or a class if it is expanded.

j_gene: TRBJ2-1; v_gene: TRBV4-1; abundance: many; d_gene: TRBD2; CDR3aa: CASRTGLAGNNEQFF; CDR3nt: TGCGCCAGCAGGACCGGACTAGCGGGTAACAATGAGCAGTTCTTC
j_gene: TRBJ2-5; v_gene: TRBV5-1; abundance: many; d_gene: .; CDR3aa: CASSRRRYQETQYF; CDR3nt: TGCGCCAGCAGCAGGCGACGGTACCAAGAGACCCAGTACTTC
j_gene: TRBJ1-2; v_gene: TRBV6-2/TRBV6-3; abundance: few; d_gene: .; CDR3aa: CASSYSSYGYTF; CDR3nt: TGTGCCAGCAGTTACAGCTCCTATGGCTACACCTTC
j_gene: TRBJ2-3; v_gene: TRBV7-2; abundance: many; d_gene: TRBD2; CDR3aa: CASSPRGGLAGESTDTQYF; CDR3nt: TGTGCCAGCAGCCCCCGAGGAGGACTAGCGGGGGAAAGCACAGATACGCAGTATTTT
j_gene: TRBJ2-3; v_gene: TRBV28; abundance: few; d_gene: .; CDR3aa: CASSSFRDNTDTQYF; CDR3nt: TGTGCCAGCAGTTCCTTCCGGGACAACACAGATACGCAGTATTTT
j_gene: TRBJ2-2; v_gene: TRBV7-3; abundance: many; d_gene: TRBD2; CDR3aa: CASSFNPGQSGTSLGGELFF; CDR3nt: TGTGCCAGCAGCTTCAACCCGGGACAGTCCGGGACTAGCCTCGGCGGGGAGCTGTTTTTT
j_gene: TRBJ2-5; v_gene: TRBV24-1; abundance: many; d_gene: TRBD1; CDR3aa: CATSDYGQGRTQYF; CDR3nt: TGTGCCACCAGTGATTACGGACAGGGGAGGACCCAGTACTTC
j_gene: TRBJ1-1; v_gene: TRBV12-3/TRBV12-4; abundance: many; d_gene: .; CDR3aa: CASSPFTGPLEAFF; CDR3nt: TGTGCCAGCAGCCCTTTTACCGGGCCCCTGGAAGCTTTCTTT
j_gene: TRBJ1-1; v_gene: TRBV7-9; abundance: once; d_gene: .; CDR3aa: CASSFEAFF; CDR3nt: TGTGCCAGCAGCTTTGAAGCTTTCTTT
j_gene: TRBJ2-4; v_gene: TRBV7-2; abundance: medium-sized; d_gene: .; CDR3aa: CASSPFLAGQAKNIQYF; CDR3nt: TGTGCCAGCAGCCCGTTCCTGGCAGGGCAAGCCAAAAACATTCAGTACTTC
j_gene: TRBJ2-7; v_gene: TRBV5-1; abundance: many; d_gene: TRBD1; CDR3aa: CASSSKGTVYEQYF; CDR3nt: TGCGCCAGCAGCTCAAAAGGGACAGTCTACGAGCAGTACTTC
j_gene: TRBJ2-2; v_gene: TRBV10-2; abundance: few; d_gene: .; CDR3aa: CATAPRTGELFF; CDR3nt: TGCGCCACAGCACCCCGGACCGGGGAGCTGTTTTTT
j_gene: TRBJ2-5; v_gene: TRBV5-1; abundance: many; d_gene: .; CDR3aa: CASSLSAQETQYF; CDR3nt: TGCGCCAGCAGCTTGTCGGCCCAAGAGACCCAGTACTTC
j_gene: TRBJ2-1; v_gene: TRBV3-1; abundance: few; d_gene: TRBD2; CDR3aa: CASSQDQASGDSYNEQFF; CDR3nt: TGTGCCAGCAGCCAAGATCAGGCTAGCGGGGACTCCTACAATGAGCAGTTCTTC
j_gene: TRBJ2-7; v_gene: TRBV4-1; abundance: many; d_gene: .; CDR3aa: CASSQDRGADYPYEQYF; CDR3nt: TGCGCCAGCAGCCAAGATCGGGGTGCGGACTACCCCTACGAGCAGTACTTC
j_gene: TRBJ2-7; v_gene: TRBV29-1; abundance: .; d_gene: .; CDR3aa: CSVVLVYEQYF; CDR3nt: TGCAGCGTTGTACTAGTCTACGAGCAGTACTTC
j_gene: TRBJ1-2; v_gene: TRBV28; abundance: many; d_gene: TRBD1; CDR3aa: CASRPGGAYGYTF; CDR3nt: TGTGCCAGCAGGCCAGGGGGCGCGTATGGCTACACCTTC
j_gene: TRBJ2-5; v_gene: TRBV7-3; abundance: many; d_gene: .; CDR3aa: CASSLSPQSMGETQYF; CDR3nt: TGTGCCAGCAGCTTATCCCCCCAGAGTATGGGAGAGACCCAGTACTTC
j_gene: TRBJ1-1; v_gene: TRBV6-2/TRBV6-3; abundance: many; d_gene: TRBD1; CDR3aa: CASSLRQGAVNTEAFF; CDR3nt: TGTGCCAGCAGTTTGAGACAGGGGGCGGTGAACACTGAAGCTTTCTTT
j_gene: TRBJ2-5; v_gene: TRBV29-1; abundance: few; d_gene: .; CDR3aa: CSVEDLMQETQYF; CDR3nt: TGCAGCGTTGAAGATCTAATGCAAGAGACCCAGTACTTC
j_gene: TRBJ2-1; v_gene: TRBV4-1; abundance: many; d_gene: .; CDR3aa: CASSQEGISYNEQFF; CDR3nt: TGCGCCAGCAGCCAAGAGGGCATTTCCTACAATGAGCAGTTCTTC
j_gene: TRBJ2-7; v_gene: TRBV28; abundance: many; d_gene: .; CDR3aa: CASSTAPREGGQYF; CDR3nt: TGTGCCAGCAGTACTGCCCCCCGGGAAGGTGGGCAGTACTTC
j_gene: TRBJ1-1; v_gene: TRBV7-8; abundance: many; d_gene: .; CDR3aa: CASSLTENTEAFF; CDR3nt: TGTGCCAGCAGCTTAACGGAGAACACTGAAGCTTTCTTT